A selection of T cell receptor beta chains follows, all from one sample in a study of shared clonotypes between healthy human individuals. Data came from immunoSEQ multiplex PCR; TCRdb stores just in-frame clones and leaves some out. The sample shows about 2.1 million clones, just over 90% of them seen only once. What was sequenced was naive CD8+ T cells from PBMCs. The receptors shown here come from a man aged 18 to 35 in good health. Some clones in this sample may be carry-over from other donors' samples. Both conserved end residues are part of each CDR3. Fields, in order: V gene, D gene, clone size, J gene, CDR3 protein. The D gene is left open where the match is weak. Some rows mark clone size as missing; the rest say once, few, many or name a class of expanded clone.

V: TRBV7-6; D: .; size: .; J: TRBJ2-1; CDR3: CASSPIGHEQFF
V: TRBV5-5; D: TRBD1; size: .; J: TRBJ2-7; CDR3: CASSWPTDRSSYEQYF
V: TRBV18; D: TRBD1; size: .; J: TRBJ2-7; CDR3: CASSPLRPGQGSYEQYF
V: TRBV5-4; D: .; size: .; J: TRBJ2-3; CDR3: CASSPGTLSTDTQYF
V: TRBV5-6; D: TRBD1; size: .; J: TRBJ2-7; CDR3: CASSSGTGLPGEQYF
V: TRBV11-2; D: .; size: .; J: TRBJ2-2; CDR3: CASSPRDKAGELFF
V: TRBV7-6; D: TRBD2; size: .; J: TRBJ2-3; CDR3: CASSPIGGRPGQVTQYF
V: TRBV7-9; D: .; size: few; J: TRBJ1-2; CDR3: CASSFFDNYGYTF
V: TRBV11-1; D: .; size: once; J: TRBJ2-7; CDR3: CASSLGRGGSYEQYF
V: TRBV27; D: .; size: .; J: .; CDR3: CASGTYEQYF
V: TRBV2; D: .; size: few; J: TRBJ1-1; CDR3: CASSEPDRNTEAFF
V: TRBV30; D: .; size: .; J: TRBJ2-2; CDR3: CAWRARGGAGELFF
V: TRBV6-6; D: .; size: .; J: TRBJ2-2; CDR3: CASSYGTANTGELFF
V: TRBV4-1; D: .; size: .; J: TRBJ2-7; CDR3: CASSPSTGSAYEQYF
V: TRBV7-2; D: .; size: .; J: TRBJ1-4; CDR3: CASSKTGRDEKLFF
V: TRBV7-9; D: TRBD1; size: .; J: TRBJ2-7; CDR3: CASSTRDRVGEQYF
V: TRBV27; D: TRBD1; size: once; J: TRBJ1-5; CDR3: CASSTGTGTNQPQHF
V: TRBV27; D: TRBD2; size: once; J: TRBJ2-7; CDR3: CASSWTSGRAYEQYF
V: TRBV6-6; D: TRBD1; size: .; J: TRBJ1-2; CDR3: CASSDTGTGVHGYTF
V: TRBV9; D: TRBD2; size: once; J: TRBJ2-6; CDR3: CASSGASGSSGANVLTF
V: TRBV7-3; D: .; size: .; J: TRBJ2-1; CDR3: CASSLGFRNEQFF
V: TRBV4-2; D: TRBD2; size: .; J: TRBJ2-2; CDR3: CASSSGLAILTGELFF
V: TRBV13; D: .; size: .; J: TRBJ2-1; CDR3: CASSFPSGMYNEQFF
V: TRBV9; D: .; size: .; J: TRBJ1-1; CDR3: CASSVEGIGAEAFF
V: TRBV30; D: .; size: .; J: TRBJ2-7; CDR3: CAWSVPGGGYEQYF
V: TRBV6-5; D: TRBD1; size: .; J: TRBJ1-2; CDR3: CASSYSRTGGLGYTF
V: TRBV5-4; D: TRBD2; size: .; J: TRBJ2-7; CDR3: CASSEGLAETYEQYF
V: TRBV27; D: .; size: .; J: TRBJ2-7; CDR3: CASSPSKGGLTYEQYF
V: TRBV28; D: .; size: .; J: TRBJ1-2; CDR3: CASSYHSTNYGYTF